The T cell receptor beta chain under discussion was sequenced for a study of blood T cell repertoires in COVID-19. Study-level information: Specimens from acute and convalescent COVID-19 originated in the United States, Italy and Spain.

The CDR3 is 17 amino acids. V gave up 3 bases and J gave up 3 bases; unmatched junction bases: 6. Germline assignment: CDR1 SGHNT and CDR2 YENEEA. The method was immunoSEQ multiplex PCR; TCRdb's version includes in-frame clones alone and lacks a portion of them. The sample includes 90,000 to 120,000 clones, 84% of them seen just once. A single count supports this clone. J is TRBJ2-7 and V is TRBV11-3, with TRBD2 matching 15 bases. Sequencing was carried out using peripheral blood. This receptor was identified in a human donor in a cohort sampled during active COVID-19. This CDR3 reads CASSLGKGLAGGYEQYF. In DNA form, the CDR3 reads TGTGCCAGCAGCTTGGGAAAGGGACTAGCGGGAGGCTACGAGCAGTACTTC.